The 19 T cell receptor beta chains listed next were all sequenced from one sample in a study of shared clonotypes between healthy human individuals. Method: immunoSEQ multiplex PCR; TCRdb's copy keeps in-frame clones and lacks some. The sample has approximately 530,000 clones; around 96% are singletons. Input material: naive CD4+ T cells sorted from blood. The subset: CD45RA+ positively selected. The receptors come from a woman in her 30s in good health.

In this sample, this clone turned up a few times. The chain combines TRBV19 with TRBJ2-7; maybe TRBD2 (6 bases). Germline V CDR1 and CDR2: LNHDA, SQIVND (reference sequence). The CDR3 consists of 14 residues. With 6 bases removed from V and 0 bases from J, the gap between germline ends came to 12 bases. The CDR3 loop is CASSLRESSYEQYF. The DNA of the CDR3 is TGTGCCAGTAGCCTCCGGGAGAGCTCCTACGAGCAGTACTTC.

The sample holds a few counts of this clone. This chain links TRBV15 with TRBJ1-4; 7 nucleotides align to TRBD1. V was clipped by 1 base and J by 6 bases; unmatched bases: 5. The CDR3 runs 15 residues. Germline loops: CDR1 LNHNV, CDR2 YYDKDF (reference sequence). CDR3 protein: CATSRGQGEYEKLFF. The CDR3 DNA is TGTGCCACCAGCAGAGGACAGGGAGAATATGAAAAACTGTTTTTT.

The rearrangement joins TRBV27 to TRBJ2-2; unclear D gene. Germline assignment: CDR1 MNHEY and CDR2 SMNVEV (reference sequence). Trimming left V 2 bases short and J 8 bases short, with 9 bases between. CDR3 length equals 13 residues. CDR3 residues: CASSLVESGELFF. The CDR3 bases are TGTGCCAGCAGTTTAGTGGAATCGGGGGAGCTGTTTTTT.

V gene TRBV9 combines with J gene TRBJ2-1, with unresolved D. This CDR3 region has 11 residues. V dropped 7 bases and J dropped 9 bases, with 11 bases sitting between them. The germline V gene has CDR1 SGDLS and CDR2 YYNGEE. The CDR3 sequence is CASGTFSEQFF. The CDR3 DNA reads TGTGCCAGCGGAACTTTCAGTGAGCAGTTCTTC.

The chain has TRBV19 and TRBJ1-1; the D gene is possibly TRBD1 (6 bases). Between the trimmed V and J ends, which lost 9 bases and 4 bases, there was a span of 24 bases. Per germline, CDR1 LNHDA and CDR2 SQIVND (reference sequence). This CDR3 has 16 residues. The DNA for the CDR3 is TGTGCCAGCAGAGGTGACGTGGGGAGGGGGGGCACTGAAGCTTTCTTT. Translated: CASRGDVGRGGTEAFF.

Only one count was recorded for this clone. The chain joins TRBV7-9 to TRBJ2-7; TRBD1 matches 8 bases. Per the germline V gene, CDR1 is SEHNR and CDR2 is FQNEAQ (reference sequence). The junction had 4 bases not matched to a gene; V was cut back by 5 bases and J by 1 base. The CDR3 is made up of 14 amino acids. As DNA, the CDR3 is TGTGCCAGCAGCCTATGGACAGGGTCCTACGAGCAGTACTTC. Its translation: CASSLWTGSYEQYF.

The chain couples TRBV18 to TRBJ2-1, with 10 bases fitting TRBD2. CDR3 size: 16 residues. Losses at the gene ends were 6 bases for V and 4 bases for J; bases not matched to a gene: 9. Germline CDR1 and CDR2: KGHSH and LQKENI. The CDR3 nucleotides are TGTGCCAGCTCCCTCGTCAGCGGGAGGGAATACAATGAGCAGTTCTTC. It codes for CASSLVSGREYNEQFF.

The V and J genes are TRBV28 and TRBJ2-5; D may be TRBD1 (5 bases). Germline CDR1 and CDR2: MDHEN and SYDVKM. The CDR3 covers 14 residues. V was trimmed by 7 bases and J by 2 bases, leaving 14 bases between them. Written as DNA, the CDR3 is TGTGCCAGCACCTCAAACAGGCATCAAGAGACCCAGTACTTC. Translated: CASTSNRHQETQYF.

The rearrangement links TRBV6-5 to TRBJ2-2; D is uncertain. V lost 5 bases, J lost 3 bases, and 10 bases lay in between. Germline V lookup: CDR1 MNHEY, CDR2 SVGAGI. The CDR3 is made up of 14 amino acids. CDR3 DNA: TGTGCCAGCAGTCCAGTAGTTCACACCGGGGAGCTGTTTTTT. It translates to CASSPVVHTGELFF.

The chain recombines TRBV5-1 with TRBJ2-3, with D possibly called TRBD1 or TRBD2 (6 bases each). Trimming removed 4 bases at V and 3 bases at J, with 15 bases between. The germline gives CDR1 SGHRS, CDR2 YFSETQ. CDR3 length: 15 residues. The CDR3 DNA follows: TGCGCCAGCAGCCGGATAGGGGGGAGGACAGATACGCAGTATTTT. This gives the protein CASSRIGGRTDTQYF.

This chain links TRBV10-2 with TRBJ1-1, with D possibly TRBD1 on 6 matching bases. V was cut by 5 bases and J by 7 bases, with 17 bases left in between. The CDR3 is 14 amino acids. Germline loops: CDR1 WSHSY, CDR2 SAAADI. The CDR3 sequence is CASSTQGGLGEAFF. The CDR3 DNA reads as TGCGCCAGCAGTACACAGGGAGGACTCGGTGAAGCTTTCTTT.

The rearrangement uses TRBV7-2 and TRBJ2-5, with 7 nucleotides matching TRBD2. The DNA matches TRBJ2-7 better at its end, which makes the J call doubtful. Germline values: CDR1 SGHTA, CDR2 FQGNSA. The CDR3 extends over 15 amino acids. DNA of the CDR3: TGTGCCAGCAGCTTAGGTGCTAGCGGCCACTCCGAGCAGTACTTC. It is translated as CASSLGASGHSEQYF.

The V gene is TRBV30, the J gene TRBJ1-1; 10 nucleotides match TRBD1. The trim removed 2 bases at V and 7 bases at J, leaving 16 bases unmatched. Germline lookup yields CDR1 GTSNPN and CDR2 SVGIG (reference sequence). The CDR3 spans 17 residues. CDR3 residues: CAWSWGRTGGFSGEAFF. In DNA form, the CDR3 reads TGTGCCTGGAGTTGGGGTCGGACAGGGGGTTTCAGCGGTGAAGCTTTCTTT.

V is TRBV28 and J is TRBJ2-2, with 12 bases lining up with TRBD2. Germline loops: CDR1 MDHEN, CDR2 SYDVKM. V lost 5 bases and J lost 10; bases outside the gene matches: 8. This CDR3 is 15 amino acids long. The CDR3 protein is CASSLWTSGIVELFF. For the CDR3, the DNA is TGTGCCAGCAGTCTCTGGACTAGCGGGATTGTGGAGCTGTTTTTT.

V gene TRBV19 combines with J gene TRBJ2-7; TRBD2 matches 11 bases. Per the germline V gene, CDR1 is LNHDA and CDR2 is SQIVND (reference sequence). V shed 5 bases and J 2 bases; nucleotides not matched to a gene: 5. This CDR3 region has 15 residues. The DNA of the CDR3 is TGTGCCAGTAGTCCAGAACTAGCGGGAGCCTACGAGCAGTACTTC. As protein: CASSPELAGAYEQYF. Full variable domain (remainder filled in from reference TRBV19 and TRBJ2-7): DGGITQSPKYLFRKEGQNVTLSCEQNLNHDAMYWYRQDPGQGLRLIYYSQIVNDFQKGDIAEGYSVSREKKESFPLTVTSAQKNPTAFYLCASSPELAGAYEQYFGPGTRLTVT.

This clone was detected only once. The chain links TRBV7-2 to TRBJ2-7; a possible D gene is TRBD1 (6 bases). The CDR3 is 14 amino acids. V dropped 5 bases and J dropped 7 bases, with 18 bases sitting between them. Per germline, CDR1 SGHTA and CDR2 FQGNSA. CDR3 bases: TGTGCCAGCAGCACACTGGGGGCTTATGGAGAGCAGTACTTC. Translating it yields CASSTLGAYGEQYF.

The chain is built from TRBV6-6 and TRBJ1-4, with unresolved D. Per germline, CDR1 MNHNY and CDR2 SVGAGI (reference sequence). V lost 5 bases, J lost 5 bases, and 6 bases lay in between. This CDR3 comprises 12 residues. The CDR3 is CASSDPNEKLFF. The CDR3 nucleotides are TGTGCCAGCAGTGACCCCAATGAAAAACTGTTTTTT.

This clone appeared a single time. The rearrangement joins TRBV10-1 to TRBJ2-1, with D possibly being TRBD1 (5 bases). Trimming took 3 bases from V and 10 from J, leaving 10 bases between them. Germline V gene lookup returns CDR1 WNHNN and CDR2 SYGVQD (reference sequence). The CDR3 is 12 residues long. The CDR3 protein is CASSDWPGEQFF. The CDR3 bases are TGCGCCAGCAGTGACTGGCCAGGGGAGCAGTTCTTC.

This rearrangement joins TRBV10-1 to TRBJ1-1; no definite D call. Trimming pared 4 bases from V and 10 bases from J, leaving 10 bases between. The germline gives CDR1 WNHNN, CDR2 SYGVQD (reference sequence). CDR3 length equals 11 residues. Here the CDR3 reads CASSAGSRAFF. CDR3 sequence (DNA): TGCGCCAGCAGTGCGGGCTCGCGAGCTTTCTTT.